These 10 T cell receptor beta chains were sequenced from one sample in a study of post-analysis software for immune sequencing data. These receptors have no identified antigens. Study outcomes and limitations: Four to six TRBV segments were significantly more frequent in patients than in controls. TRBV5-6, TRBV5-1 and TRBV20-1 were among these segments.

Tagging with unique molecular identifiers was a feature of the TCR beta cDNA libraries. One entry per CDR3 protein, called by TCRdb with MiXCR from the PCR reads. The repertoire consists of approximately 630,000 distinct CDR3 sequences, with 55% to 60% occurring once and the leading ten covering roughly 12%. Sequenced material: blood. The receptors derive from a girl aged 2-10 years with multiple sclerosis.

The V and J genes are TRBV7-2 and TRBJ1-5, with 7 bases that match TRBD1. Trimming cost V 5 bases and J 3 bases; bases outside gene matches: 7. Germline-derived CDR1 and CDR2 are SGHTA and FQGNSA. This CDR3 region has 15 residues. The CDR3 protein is CASSRTTGSNQPQHF. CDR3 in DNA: TGTGCCAGCAGCCGGACGACAGGGTCCAATCAGCCCCAGCATTTT. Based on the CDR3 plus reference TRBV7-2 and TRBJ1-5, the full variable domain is GAGVSQSPSNKVTEKGKDVELRCDPISGHTALYWYRQSLGQGLEFLIYFQGNSAPDKSGLPSDRFSAERTGGSVSTLTIQRTQQEDSAVYLCASSRTTGSNQPQHFGDGTRLSIL.

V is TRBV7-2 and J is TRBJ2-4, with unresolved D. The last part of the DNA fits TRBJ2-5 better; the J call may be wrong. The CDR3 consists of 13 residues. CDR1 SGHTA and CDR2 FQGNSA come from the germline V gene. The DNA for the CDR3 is TGTGCCAGCAGCTTAGCAGTCCTGGAGACCCAGTACTTC. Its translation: CASSLAVLETQYF.

The CDR3 bases are TGTGCCAGCAGTTACTCGGTGGACTACGGTAATGAGCAGTTCTTC. Amino acid sequence: CASSYSVDYGNEQFF. V is TRBV6-6 and J is TRBJ2-1; D may be TRBD2 (6 bases). This CDR3 spans 15 amino acids. Deletions cut 0 bases from V and 7 bases from J, with 13 bases between. CDR1 is MNHNY and CDR2 is SVGAGI in the germline V gene (reference sequence).

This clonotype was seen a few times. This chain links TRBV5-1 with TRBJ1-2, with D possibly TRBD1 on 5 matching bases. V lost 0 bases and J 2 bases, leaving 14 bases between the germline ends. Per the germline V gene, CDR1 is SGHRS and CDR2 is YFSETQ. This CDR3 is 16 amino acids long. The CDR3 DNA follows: TGCGCCAGCAGCTTGGGGGGCACCGGGGAGAACTATGGCTACACCTTC. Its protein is CASSLGGTGENYGYTF.

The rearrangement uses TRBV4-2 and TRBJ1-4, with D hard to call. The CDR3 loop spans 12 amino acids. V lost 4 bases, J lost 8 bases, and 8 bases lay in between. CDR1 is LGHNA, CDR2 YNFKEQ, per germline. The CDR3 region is CASSPEREKLFF. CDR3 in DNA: TGTGCCAGCAGCCCCGAAAGGGAAAAACTGTTTTTT.

CDR3: CSVGRSKVGQRLAGFF. The CDR3 nucleotides read TGCAGCGTTGGCCGATCAAAAGTGGGACAGCGGTTAGCAGGGTTCTTC. V gene TRBV29-1 combines with J gene TRBJ2-1; TRBD1 matches 7 bases. Germline CDR1 is SQVTM and CDR2 is ANQGSEA. The CDR3 is 16 residues long. With V trimmed by 4 bases and J by 15 bases, 24 bases remained unmatched.

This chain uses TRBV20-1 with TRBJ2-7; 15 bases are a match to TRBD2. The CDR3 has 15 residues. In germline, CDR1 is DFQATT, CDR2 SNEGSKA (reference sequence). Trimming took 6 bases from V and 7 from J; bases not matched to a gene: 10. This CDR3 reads CSARTSGRAYDEQYF. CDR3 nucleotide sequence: TGCAGTGCCAGGACTAGCGGGAGGGCATATGATGAGCAGTACTTC.

CDR3: CASSASSDHEQFF. Written as DNA, the CDR3 is TGTGCCAGCAGCGCTTCGTCTGACCATGAGCAGTTCTTC. This chain joins TRBV2 and TRBJ2-1, with D hard to call. In germline, CDR1 is SNHLY, CDR2 FYNNEI. The CDR3 consists of 13 residues. Trimming stripped 6 bases from V and 8 bases from J, with 14 bases between.

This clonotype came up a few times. CDR3 DNA sequence: TGTGCCAGCAGCAAGAACAGGAACTCCTATAATTCACCCCTCCACTTT. Protein sequence: CASSKNRNSYNSPLHF. V usage is TRBV11-2 and J usage is TRBJ1-6; TRBD1 might be the D (5 bases). The CDR3 spans 16 residues. Germline assignment: CDR1 SGHAT and CDR2 FQNNGV. Trimming cost V 5 bases and J 0 bases, with 11 bases left between them.

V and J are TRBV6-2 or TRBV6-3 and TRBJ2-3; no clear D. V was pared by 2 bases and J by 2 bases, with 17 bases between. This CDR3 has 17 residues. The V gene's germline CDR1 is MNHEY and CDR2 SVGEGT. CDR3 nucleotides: TGTGCCAGCAGTTACCCCGTTGACTCCTTCAACACAGATACGCAGTATTTT. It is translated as CASSYPVDSFNTDTQYF.